The T cell receptor beta chain under discussion was sequenced for a study of T cell repertoires in cytomegalovirus infection (dated by TCRdb to between 2017 and 2020). Regarding the complete study: Alongside well-studied HLA-B-restricted epitopes, the peptide stimulations were aimed at recently identified HLA-C-restricted CMV epitopes, whose presentation resists viral immunomodulation. Because public TCR beta signatures pointed to carriage of CMV infection together with the matching HLA type, the HLA type of each donor mattered for the analysis.

With respect to this clonotype: Its antigen is unknown. No much larger clone exists at a distance of one base, and base qualities are not known.

In the germline V gene, CDR1 corresponds to MDHEN and CDR2 to SYDVKM. The V and J ends are trimmed by 7 bases and 4 bases, leaving 13 bases between them. The CDR3 numbers 13 residues from cysteine through phenylalanine. The only DNA kept is the CDR3, 39 bases in frame from the first base. Reading the label with the study, this specimen's treatment or condition is: in vitro stimulation with specific CMV peptide epitopes to enrich CMV-specific T cells. The run used an Illumina HiSeq 1500. TCRdb redid the processing of the public reads, applying fastp at Q25 and MiXCR, and retained in-frame beta chains. Entries are consolidated by CDR3 protein sequence, retaining the most common genes and DNA. The sample table contains 45,000 to 65,000 distinct CDR3 sequences; only one count was recorded for 20% of them. Of the sample, about four fifths falls within the top ten clones. Here is what the overall study found, with its caveats: The ex vivo response was dominated by HLA-C-restricted CMV-specific TCR beta clonotypes, which also provided the single most frequent clonotype in two of eight donors. Carriers of CMV infection plus the relevant HLA type were discriminated by the cumulative frequency of public TCR beta family members in the study cohort and in an independent approximately 350-donor cohort.

This TCR came from a human donor in good health (CMV status not recorded). Some clones in this sample may be carry-over from other donors' samples. The sample here was CD8+ T cells from cultured PBMCs, taken from culture after CMV antigen stimulation. The chain is assembled from TRBV28 and TRBJ1-1, with the D gene too uncertain to name. The sequenced DNA: TGTGCCAGCACCTCCGGGTACGGCACTGAAGCTTTCTTT. This codes for CASTSGYGTEAFF.